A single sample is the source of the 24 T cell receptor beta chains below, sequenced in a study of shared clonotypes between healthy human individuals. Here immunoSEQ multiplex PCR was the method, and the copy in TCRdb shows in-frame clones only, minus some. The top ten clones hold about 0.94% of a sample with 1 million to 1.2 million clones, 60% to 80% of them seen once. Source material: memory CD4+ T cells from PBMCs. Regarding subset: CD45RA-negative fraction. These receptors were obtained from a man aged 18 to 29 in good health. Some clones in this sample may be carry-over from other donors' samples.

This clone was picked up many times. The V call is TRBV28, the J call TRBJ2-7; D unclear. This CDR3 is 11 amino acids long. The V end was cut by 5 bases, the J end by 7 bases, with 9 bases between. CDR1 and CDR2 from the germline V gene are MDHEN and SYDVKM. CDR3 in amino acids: CASSVRGEQYF. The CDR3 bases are TGTGCCAGCAGTGTCCGTGGGGAGCAGTACTTC.

CDR3 nucleotides: TGCGCCAGCAGCCAAGATAGGCGCCAGGACTACAATGAGCAGTTCTTC. Translating it yields CASSQDRRQDYNEQFF. The gene calls are TRBV4-3 and TRBJ2-1; D not resolved. The CDR3 loop spans 16 amino acids. CDR1 and CDR2 from the germline V gene are LGHNA and YSLEER. V was trimmed by 0 bases and J by 3 bases, leaving 12 bases between them.

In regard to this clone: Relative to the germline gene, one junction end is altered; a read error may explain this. The CDR3 loop reads CTSSFSGTAYNEQFF. The CDR3 nucleotides read TGTACCAGCAGCTTTAGCGGGACGGCCTACAATGAGCAGTTCTTC. The chain joins TRBV11-2 to TRBJ2-1, with TRBD2 identical over 8 bases. CDR1 SGHAT and CDR2 FQNNGV come from the germline V gene. This CDR3 spans 15 amino acids.

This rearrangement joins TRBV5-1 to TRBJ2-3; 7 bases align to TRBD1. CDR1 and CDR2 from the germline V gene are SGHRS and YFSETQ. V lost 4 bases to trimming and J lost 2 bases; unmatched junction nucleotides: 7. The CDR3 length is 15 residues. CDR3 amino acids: CASSLRTGATDTQYF. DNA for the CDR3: TGCGCCAGCAGCCTGAGGACAGGCGCCACAGATACGCAGTATTTT.

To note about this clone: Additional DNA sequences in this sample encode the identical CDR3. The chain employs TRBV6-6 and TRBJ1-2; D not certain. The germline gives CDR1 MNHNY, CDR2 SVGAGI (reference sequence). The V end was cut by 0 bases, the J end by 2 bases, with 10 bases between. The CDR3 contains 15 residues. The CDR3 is CASSYSGGPNYGYTF. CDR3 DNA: TGTGCCAGCAGTTACTCGGGAGGGCCAAACTATGGCTACACCTTC.

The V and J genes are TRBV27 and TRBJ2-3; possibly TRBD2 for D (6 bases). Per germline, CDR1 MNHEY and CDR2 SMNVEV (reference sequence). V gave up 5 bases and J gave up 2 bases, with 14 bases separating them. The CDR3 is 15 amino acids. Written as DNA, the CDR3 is TGTGCCAGCAGTGGAATAGCGGATACCACAGATACGCAGTATTTT. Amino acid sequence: CASSGIADTTDTQYF.

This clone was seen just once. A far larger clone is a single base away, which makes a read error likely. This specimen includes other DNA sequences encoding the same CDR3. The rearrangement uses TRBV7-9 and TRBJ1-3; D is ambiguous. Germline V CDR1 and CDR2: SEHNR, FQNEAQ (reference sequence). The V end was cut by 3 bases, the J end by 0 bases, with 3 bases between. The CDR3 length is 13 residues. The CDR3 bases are TGTGCCAGCAGCTTGAACTCTGGAAACACCATATATTTT. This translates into CASSLNSGNTIYF.

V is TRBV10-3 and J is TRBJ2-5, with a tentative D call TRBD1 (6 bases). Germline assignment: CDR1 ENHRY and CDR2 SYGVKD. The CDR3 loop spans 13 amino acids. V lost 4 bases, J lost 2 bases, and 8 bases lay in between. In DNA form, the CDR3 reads TGTGCCATCAGTGTAGGACAGCAAGAGACCCAGTACTTC. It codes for CAISVGQQETQYF.

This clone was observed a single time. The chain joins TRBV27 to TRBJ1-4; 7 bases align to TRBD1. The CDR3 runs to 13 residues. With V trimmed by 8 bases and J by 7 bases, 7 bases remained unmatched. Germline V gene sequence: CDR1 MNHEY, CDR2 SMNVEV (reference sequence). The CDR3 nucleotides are TGTGCCAGCCGATTGACAGGGACTGAAAAACTGTTTTTT. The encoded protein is CASRLTGTEKLFF.

The chain's CDR3 is CASSLGDRDRQPQHF. As DNA, the CDR3 is TGTGCCAGCAGTTTGGGGGACAGGGACCGGCAGCCCCAGCATTTT. The V gene is TRBV28, the J gene TRBJ1-5; TRBD1 aligns across 9 bases. This CDR3 region has 15 residues. With V trimmed by 3 bases and J by 7 bases, 7 bases remained unmatched. Germline CDR1 and CDR2: MDHEN and SYDVKM.

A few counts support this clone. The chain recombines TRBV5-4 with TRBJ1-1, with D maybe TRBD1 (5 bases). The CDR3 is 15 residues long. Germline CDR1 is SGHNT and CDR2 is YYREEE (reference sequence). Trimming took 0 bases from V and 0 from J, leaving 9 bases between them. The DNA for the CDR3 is TGTGCCAGCAGCTTGGAGGGGCAGATGAACACTGAAGCTTTCTTT. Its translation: CASSLEGQMNTEAFF.

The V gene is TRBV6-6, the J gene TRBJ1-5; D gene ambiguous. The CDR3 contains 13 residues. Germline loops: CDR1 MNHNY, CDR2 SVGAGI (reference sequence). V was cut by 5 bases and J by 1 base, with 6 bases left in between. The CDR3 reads CASSVQSNQPQHF. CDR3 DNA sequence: TGTGCCAGCAGTGTACAAAGCAATCAGCCCCAGCATTTT.

The CDR3: CASSLAREIPYNEQFF. Here the CDR3 DNA reads TGTGCCAGCAGCTTGGCCCGGGAAATCCCCTACAATGAGCAGTTCTTC. The chain has TRBV5-6 and TRBJ2-1; weak D call: TRBD2 (5 bases). The germline V gene has CDR1 SGHDT and CDR2 YYEEEE. Trimming took off 0 bases at V and 2 bases at J, with 12 bases between the two ends. The CDR3 sequence is 16 residues long.

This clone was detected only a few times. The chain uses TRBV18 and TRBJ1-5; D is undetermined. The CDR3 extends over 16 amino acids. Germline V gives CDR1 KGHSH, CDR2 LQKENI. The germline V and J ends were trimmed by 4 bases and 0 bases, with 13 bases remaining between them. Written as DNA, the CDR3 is TGTGCCAGCTCACACCTTTCGGGAAATAGCAATCAGCCCCAGCATTTT. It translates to CASSHLSGNSNQPQHF. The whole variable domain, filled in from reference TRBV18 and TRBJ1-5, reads NAGVMQNPRHLVRRRGQEARLRCSPMKGHSHVYWYRQLPEEGLKFMVYLQKENIIDESGMPKERFSAEFPKEGPSILRIQQVVRGDSAAYFCASSHLSGNSNQPQHFGDGTRLSIL.

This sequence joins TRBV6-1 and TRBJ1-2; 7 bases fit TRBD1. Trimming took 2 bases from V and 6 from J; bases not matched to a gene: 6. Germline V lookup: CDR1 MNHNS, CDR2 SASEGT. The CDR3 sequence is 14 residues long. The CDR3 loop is CASSEPGQGDGYTF. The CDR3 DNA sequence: TGTGCCAGCAGTGAACCGGGCCAGGGGGATGGCTACACCTTC.

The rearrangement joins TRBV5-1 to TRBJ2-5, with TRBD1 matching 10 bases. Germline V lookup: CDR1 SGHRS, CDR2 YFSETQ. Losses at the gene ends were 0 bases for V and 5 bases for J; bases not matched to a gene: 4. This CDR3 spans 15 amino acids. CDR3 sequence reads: CASSLGQGAAETQYF. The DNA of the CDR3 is TGCGCCAGCAGCTTGGGACAGGGGGCAGCGGAGACCCAGTACTTC.

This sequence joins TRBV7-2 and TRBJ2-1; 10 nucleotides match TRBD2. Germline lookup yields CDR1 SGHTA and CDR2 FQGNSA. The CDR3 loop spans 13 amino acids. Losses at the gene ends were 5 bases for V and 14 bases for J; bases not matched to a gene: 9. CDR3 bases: TGTGCCAGCAGCACCGGGGGCCTAGCGGGAGAGTTCTTC. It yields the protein CASSTGGLAGEFF.

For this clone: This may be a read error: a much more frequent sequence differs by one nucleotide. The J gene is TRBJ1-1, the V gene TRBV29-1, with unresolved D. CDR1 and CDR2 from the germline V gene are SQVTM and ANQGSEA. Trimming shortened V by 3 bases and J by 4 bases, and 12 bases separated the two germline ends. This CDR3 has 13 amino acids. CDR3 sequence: CSVDYGGCTEAFF. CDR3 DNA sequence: TGCAGCGTTGATTATGGTGGGTGCACTGAAGCTTTCTTT.

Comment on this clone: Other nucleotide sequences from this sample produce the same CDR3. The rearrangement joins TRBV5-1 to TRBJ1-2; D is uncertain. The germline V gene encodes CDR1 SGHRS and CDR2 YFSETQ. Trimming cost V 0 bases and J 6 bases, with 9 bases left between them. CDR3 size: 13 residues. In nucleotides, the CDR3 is TGCGCCAGCAGCTTGGCGGGGTCAGATGGCTACACCTTC. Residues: CASSLAGSDGYTF.

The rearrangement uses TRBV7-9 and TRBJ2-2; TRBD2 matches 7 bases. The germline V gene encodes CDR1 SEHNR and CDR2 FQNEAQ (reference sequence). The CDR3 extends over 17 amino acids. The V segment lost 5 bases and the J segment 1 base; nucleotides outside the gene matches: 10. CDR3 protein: CASSPLAGEGNTGELFF. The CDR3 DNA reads TGTGCCAGCAGCCCACTCGCGGGGGAAGGGAACACCGGGGAGCTGTTTTTT. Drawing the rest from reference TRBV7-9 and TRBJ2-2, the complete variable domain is DTGVSQNPRHKITKRGQNVTFRCDPISEHNRLYWYRQTLGQGPEFLTYFQNEAQLEKSRLLSDRFSAERPKGSFSTLEIQRTEQGDSAMYLCASSPLAGEGNTGELFFGEGSRLTVL.

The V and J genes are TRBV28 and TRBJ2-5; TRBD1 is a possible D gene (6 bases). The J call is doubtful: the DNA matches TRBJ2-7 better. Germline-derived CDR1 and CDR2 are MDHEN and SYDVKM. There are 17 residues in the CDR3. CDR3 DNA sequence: TGTGCCAGCAGTTTACGAAACGGTTACAGGACAGTGAACGAGCAGTACTTC. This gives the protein CASSLRNGYRTVNEQYF.

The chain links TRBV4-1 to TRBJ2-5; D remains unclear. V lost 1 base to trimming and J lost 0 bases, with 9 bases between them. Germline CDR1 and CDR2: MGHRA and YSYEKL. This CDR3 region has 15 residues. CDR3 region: CASSQGRRDQETQYF. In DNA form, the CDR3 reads TGCGCCAGCAGCCAAGGACGGAGAGACCAAGAGACCCAGTACTTC.

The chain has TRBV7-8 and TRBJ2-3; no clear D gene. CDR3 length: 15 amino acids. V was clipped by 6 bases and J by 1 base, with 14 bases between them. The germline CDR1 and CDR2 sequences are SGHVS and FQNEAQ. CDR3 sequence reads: CASSVWGGRTDTQYF. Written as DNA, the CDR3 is TGTGCCAGCAGTGTATGGGGTGGCCGCACAGATACGCAGTATTTT. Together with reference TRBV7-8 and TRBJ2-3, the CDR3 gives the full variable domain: GAGVSQSPRYKVAKRGQDVALRCDPISGHVSLFWYQQALGQGPEFLTYFQNEAQLDKSGLPSDRFFAERPEGSVSTLKIQRTQQEDSAVYLCASSVWGGRTDTQYFGPGTRLTVL.

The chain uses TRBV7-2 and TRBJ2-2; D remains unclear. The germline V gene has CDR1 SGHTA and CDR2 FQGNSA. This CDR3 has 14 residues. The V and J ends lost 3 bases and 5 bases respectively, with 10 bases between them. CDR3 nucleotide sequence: TGTGCCAGCAGCTTGAATGGTAGGACCGGGGAGCTGTTTTTT. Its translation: CASSLNGRTGELFF.